The 7 T cell receptor beta chains given below trace back to one sample, sequenced in a study of Graves' ophthalmopathy and Graves' hyperthyroidism. Amplification from RNA transcripts yielded the TCR beta CDR3 regions. In the first round, RT-PCR was carried out with HTBI primers, and a multiplex PCR formed the second round. TCRdb used MiXCR to reprocess the multiplex PCR reads, holding one entry per CDR3 protein. The table records roughly 420,000 distinct CDR3 sequences, over 20% of them present only once. Sequencing was done on a sample of peripheral blood. These receptors all stem from a woman in her late teens or twenties with stable Graves' hyperthyroidism.

This clonotype was observed at least ten times. The chain uses TRBV24-1 and TRBJ2-3; no firm D call. Germline lookup yields CDR1 KGHDR and CDR2 SFDVKD. The V and J ends lost 5 bases and 8 bases respectively, with 10 bases between them. CDR3 length: 12 amino acids. The CDR3 DNA sequence: TGTGCCACCAGTGGAGAGTCTTCTACGCAGTATTTT. Residues: CATSGESSTQYF.

This clonotype was counted at least ten times. This chain uses TRBV2 with TRBJ1-5, with a tentative D call TRBD1 (5 bases). V lost 3 bases and J 6 bases, leaving 12 bases between the germline ends. CDR1 and CDR2 (germline): SNHLY, FYNNEI. The CDR3 runs to 14 residues. DNA for the CDR3: TGTGCCAGCAGTGAGGGACTGAAGGGTCAGCCCCAGCATTTT. Residues: CASSEGLKGQPQHF.

This clonotype was seen ten or more times. The CDR3 nucleotides read TGCGCCAGCAGCCAAGTGGGGCCAGTGGTACAAGAGACCCAGTACTTC. It translates to CASSQVGPVVQETQYF. The chain employs TRBV4-1 and TRBJ2-5; D may be TRBD1 (5 bases). CDR1 MGHRA and CDR2 YSYEKL come from the germline V gene. The V end lost 1 base, the J end lost 2 bases, and 14 bases lay between the germline ends. The CDR3 contains 16 residues.

This clonotype was found many times. CDR3 DNA: TGTGCCAGCAGTTTAAGGGGATCTGGAAACACCATATATTTT. It specifies CASSLRGSGNTIYF. V is TRBV3-1 and J is TRBJ1-3, with D perhaps TRBD1 (5 bases). This CDR3 is built from 14 residues. In germline, CDR1 is LGHDT, CDR2 YNNKEL (reference sequence). V lost 6 bases to trimming and J lost 1 base, with 10 bases between them.

This clonotype was counted many times. This chain joins TRBV5-1 and TRBJ2-7, with D perhaps being TRBD1 or TRBD2 (5 bases each). Between the trimmed V and J ends, which lost 2 bases and 5 bases, there was a span of 11 bases. The germline V gene has CDR1 SGHRS and CDR2 YFSETQ. The CDR3 loop spans 13 amino acids. CDR3 DNA: TGCGCCAGCAGCTTCGGGACCCCTGACGAGCAGTACTTC. This translates into CASSFGTPDEQYF.

There are many counts of this clonotype. The chain joins TRBV6-5 to TRBJ2-4; D not certain. CDR3 length: 16 residues. Per germline, CDR1 MNHEY and CDR2 SVGAGI. V was trimmed by 0 bases and J by 0 bases, leaving 9 bases between them. CDR3: CASSYSRLLAKNIQYF. As DNA, the CDR3 is TGTGCCAGCAGTTACTCGAGACTGTTAGCCAAAAACATTCAGTACTTC.

In this sample, this clonotype turned up many times. The rearrangement links TRBV4-1 to TRBJ1-6; D perhaps matches TRBD1 (5 bases). This CDR3 has 17 residues. V was pared by 1 base and J by 2 bases, with 12 bases between. The V gene's germline CDR1 is MGHRA and CDR2 YSYEKL. For the CDR3, the DNA is TGCGCCAGCAGCCAAGTGAGGGGAAGGACCTATAATTCACCCCTCCACTTT. Protein product: CASSQVRGRTYNSPLHF.